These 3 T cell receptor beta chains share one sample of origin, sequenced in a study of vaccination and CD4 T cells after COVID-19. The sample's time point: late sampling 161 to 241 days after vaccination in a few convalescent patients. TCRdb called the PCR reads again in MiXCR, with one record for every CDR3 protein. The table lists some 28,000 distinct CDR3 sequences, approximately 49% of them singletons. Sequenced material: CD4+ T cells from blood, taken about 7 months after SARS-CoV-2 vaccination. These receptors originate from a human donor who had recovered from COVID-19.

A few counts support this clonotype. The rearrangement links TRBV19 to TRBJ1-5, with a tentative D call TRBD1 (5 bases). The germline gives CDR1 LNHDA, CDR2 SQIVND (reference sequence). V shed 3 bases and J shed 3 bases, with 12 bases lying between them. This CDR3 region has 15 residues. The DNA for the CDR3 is TGTGCCAGTAGTATCGGCAGGGACCCCAATCAGCCCCAGCATTTT. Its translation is CASSIGRDPNQPQHF.

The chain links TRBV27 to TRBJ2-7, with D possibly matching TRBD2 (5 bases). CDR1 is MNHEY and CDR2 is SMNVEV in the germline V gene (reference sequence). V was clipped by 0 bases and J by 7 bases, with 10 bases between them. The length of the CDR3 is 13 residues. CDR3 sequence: CASSLSGEREQYF. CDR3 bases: TGTGCCAGCAGTTTATCCGGTGAGCGGGAGCAGTACTTC.

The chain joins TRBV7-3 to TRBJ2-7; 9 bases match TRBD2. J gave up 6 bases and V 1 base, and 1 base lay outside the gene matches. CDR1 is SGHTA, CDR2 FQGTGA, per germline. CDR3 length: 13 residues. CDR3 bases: TGTGCCAGCAGCTTAAATAGCGGGAGCGAGCAGTACTTC. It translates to CASSLNSGSEQYF.